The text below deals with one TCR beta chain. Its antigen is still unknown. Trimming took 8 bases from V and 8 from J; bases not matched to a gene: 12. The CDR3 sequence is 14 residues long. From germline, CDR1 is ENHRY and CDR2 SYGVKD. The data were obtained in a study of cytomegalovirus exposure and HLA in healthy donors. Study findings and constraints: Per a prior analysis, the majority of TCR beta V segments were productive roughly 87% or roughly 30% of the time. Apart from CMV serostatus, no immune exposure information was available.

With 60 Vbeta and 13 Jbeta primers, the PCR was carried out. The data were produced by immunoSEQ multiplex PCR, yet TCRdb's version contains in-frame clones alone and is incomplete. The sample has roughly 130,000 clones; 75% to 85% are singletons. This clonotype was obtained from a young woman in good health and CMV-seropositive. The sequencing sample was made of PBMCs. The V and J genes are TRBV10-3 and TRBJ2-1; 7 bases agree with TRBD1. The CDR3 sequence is CAIGQEEAWDEQFF. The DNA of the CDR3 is TGTGCCATCGGACAGGAGGAGGCGTGGGATGAGCAGTTCTTC.